What follows describes a single TCR beta chain. Per the germline V gene, CDR1 is MGHRA and CDR2 is YSYEKL. The ends were cut back, 1 base at V and 3 bases at J, with 10 bases in the middle. The CDR3 sequence is 15 residues long. Together with a sample-barcoded 5' primer, a J-beta primer mix was included in a second PCR lasting roughly 6 to 12 cycles. Each cDNA molecule received a tag from a template-switch adaptor that had 12 random nucleotides. TCRdb redid the calling of the 5' RACE reads with MiXCR, one entry per CDR3 protein. This sample yields 2 million or so distinct CDR3 sequences, of which roughly 52% are seen a single time; approximately 2.1% belongs to the top ten. The entry originates in a study of blood T cells in healthy people across ages.

Material for sequencing was blood. This TCR came from a woman aged 35 to 49 in good health. The chain has TRBV4-1 and TRBJ2-1, with a tentative D call TRBD2 (5 bases). The CDR3 loop reads CASSQGGFIYNEQFF. The CDR3 DNA sequence: TGCGCCAGCAGCCAAGGAGGGTTCATCTACAATGAGCAGTTCTTC.